The 25 T cell receptor beta chains in this list originate from one sample, sequenced in a study of response to subunit inactivated influenza vaccine. One entry per CDR3 protein, called by TCRdb with MiXCR from the RT-PCR reads. Here the sample spans about 540,000 distinct CDR3 sequences, roughly 25% being singletons. These data also formed part of another study, on T cells expressing NK-cell markers. Per that study: UMIs accompanied the 5'RACE template switching by which TCR beta cDNA was made.

The source material was CD4+ T cells sorted from PBMCs, sampled roughly 12 days after vaccination. Source of these receptors: a man aged 45-60 years who received an inactivated influenza vaccine.

In this sample, this clonotype turned up a few times. J is TRBJ2-1 and V is TRBV10-3; 10 nucleotides match TRBD2. Per germline, CDR1 ENHRY and CDR2 SYGVKD. There are 15 residues in the CDR3. The J segment lost 4 bases and the V segment lost 6 bases, leaving 6 bases of the junction unmatched. CDR3 bases: TGTGCCATCAGCCAACTAGCGGGACCTTACAATGAGCAGTTCTTC. This translates into CAISQLAGPYNEQFF.

The chain recombines TRBV2 with TRBJ2-4; 10 nucleotides line up with TRBD2. The CDR3 covers 19 residues. Germline-derived CDR1 and CDR2 are SNHLY and FYNNEI. Losses at the gene ends were 3 bases for V and 3 bases for J; bases not matched to a gene: 14. The CDR3: CASSERSSGRAGGKNIQYF. As DNA, the CDR3 is TGTGCCAGCAGTGAGAGGTCCAGCGGGAGGGCCGGAGGCAAAAACATTCAGTACTTC.

There are many counts of this clonotype. This chain uses TRBV7-8 with TRBJ2-7, with TRBD2 matching 11 bases. Unmatched junction bases numbered 5, after V lost 4 bases and J lost 6 bases. This CDR3 has 14 residues. In germline, CDR1 is SGHVS, CDR2 FQNEAQ. The DNA for the CDR3 is TGTGCCAGCAGCTGGGTAGCGGGGGGGGGCGAGCAGTACTTC. Translation gives CASSWVAGGGEQYF. The whole variable domain, remainder taken from reference TRBV7-8 and TRBJ2-7, is GAGVSQSPRYKVAKRGQDVALRCDPISGHVSLFWYQQALGQGPEFLTYFQNEAQLDKSGLPSDRFFAERPEGSVSTLKIQRTQQEDSAVYLCASSWVAGGGEQYFGPGTRLTVT.

V gene TRBV9 combines with J gene TRBJ2-7; D is undetermined. The CDR3 loop spans 13 amino acids. CDR1 and CDR2 from the germline V gene are SGDLS and YYNGEE. V lost 3 bases to trimming and J lost 2 bases, with 9 bases between them. In nucleotides, the CDR3 is TGTGCCAGCAGCGGGGGTTTAGCCTACGAGCAGTACTTC. Its protein product is CASSGGLAYEQYF. The complete variable domain, with remaining parts taken from reference TRBV9 and TRBJ2-7, reads DSGVTQTPKHLITATGQRVTLRCSPRSGDLSVYWYQQSLDQGLQFLIQYYNGEERAKGNILERFSAQQFPDLHSELNLSSLELGDSALYFCASSGGLAYEQYFGPGTRLTVT.

This clonotype has only a few counts. The chain joins TRBV20-1 to TRBJ2-5; D unclear. Germline CDR1 is DFQATT and CDR2 is SNEGSKA (reference sequence). The CDR3 consists of 12 residues. Trimming took 4 bases from V and 5 from J, leaving 11 bases between them. CDR3 region: CSAMSPGETQYF. DNA of the CDR3: TGCAGTGCTATGTCTCCTGGGGAGACCCAGTACTTC.

This clonotype has a handful of counts. The J gene is TRBJ1-2, the V gene TRBV4-1, with D possibly TRBD1 on 6 matching bases. Germline assignment: CDR1 MGHRA and CDR2 YSYEKL. This CDR3 region has 17 residues. V was pared by 2 bases and J by 1 base, with 17 bases between. The CDR3 loop reads CASSQTGRGQGNYGYTF. DNA of the CDR3: TGCGCCAGCAGCCAAACCGGGCGGGGGCAGGGTAACTATGGCTACACCTTC.

This chain joins TRBV4-1 and TRBJ2-1; TRBD1 agrees at 8 bases. This CDR3 is built from 13 residues. Germline V lookup: CDR1 MGHRA, CDR2 YSYEKL. V lost 6 bases, J lost 8 bases, and 6 bases stayed unmatched. Here the CDR3 reads CASRKTGEHEQFF. In DNA form, the CDR3 reads TGCGCCAGCAGGAAGACAGGGGAGCATGAGCAGTTCTTC.

The chain links TRBV6-5 to TRBJ2-5; TRBD1 agrees at 10 bases. The CDR3 extends over 15 amino acids. The ends lost 4 bases at V and 5 bases at J; junction bases unmatched: 7. Germline assignment: CDR1 MNHEY and CDR2 SVGAGI. The CDR3 loop reads CASSLRQGARETQYF. The CDR3 DNA follows: TGTGCCAGCAGTTTAAGACAGGGGGCGAGGGAGACCCAGTACTTC.

This clonotype appeared a few times. The gene calls are TRBV6-6 and TRBJ1-5; D remains ambiguous. There are 13 residues in the CDR3. CDR1 and CDR2 from the germline V gene are MNHNY and SVGAGI (reference sequence). Trimming removed 6 bases at V and 3 bases at J, with 9 bases between. The CDR3 DNA sequence: TGTGCCAGCAGCCCCGGATACAATCAGCCCCAGCATTTT. This sequence encodes CASSPGYNQPQHF.

This clonotype was recorded at least ten times. The chain recombines TRBV20-1 with TRBJ2-7, with D maybe TRBD2 (6 bases). The CDR3 is made up of 14 amino acids. The V gene's germline CDR1 is DFQATT and CDR2 SNEGSKA (reference sequence). Trimming cost V 5 bases and J 5 bases, with 19 bases left between them. The CDR3 sequence: CSAGGIFSNDEQYF. CDR3 in DNA: TGCAGTGCTGGAGGGATCTTTTCGAACGACGAGCAGTACTTC.

The chain carries TRBV15 and TRBJ2-7, with TRBD2 as a possible D gene (5 bases). The germline V and J ends were trimmed by 3 bases and 4 bases, with 13 bases remaining between them. CDR1 and CDR2 from the germline V gene are LNHNV and YYDKDF (reference sequence). The CDR3 loop spans 14 amino acids. CDR3 loop: CATSSSGGFYEQYF. The CDR3 nucleotides read TGTGCCACCAGCAGCAGCGGAGGTTTTTACGAGCAGTACTTC.

In this sample, this clonotype turned up many times. The chain couples TRBV6-2 or TRBV6-3 to TRBJ2-5; D uncertain. CDR1 is MNHEY, CDR2 SVGEGT, per germline. The CDR3 loop spans 14 amino acids. V was shortened by 5 bases and J by 5 bases, with 15 bases between the two germline ends. The CDR3 is CASSPRARSETQYF. For the CDR3, the DNA is TGTGCCAGCAGTCCCCGGGCCCGCTCGGAGACCCAGTACTTC.

This chain connects TRBV2 to TRBJ2-1, with 14 bases identical to TRBD2. Unmatched junction bases numbered 3, after V lost 7 bases and J lost 7 bases. Germline CDR1 is SNHLY and CDR2 is FYNNEI. This CDR3 has 14 residues. The CDR3 loop reads CASKTSGRVNEQFF. CDR3 nucleotides: TGTGCCAGCAAGACTAGCGGGAGGGTAAATGAGCAGTTCTTC.

The gene calls are TRBV20-1 and TRBJ2-1; 8 bases fit TRBD2. After removal of 0 bases from V and 3 bases from J, the junction contained 1 base not matched to a gene. CDR1 is DFQATT, CDR2 SNEGSKA, per germline (reference sequence). The CDR3 spans 14 residues. This chain's CDR3 is CSARDSGIYNEQFF. The CDR3 nucleotides read TGCAGTGCTAGAGATAGCGGGATCTACAATGAGCAGTTCTTC.

The chain recombines TRBV5-4 with TRBJ2-5; maybe TRBD2 (6 bases). This CDR3 region has 15 residues. With 4 bases removed from V and 4 bases from J, the gap between germline ends came to 17 bases. The germline gives CDR1 SGHNT, CDR2 YYREEE (reference sequence). In nucleotides, the CDR3 is TGTGCCAGCAGCGCTAGCGCTCCCCGGGGAGAGACCCAGTACTTC. Its translation: CASSASAPRGETQYF.

The V and J genes are TRBV11-2 and TRBJ2-1, with 12 bases fitting TRBD2. From germline, CDR1 is SGHAT and CDR2 FQNNGV. Trimming removed 5 bases from V and 3 bases from J; junction bases left unmatched: 14. The CDR3 contains 19 residues. The DNA of the CDR3 is TGTGCCAGCAGCAATAGACCCGTTACTAGCGGGAGGTACTACAATGAGCAGTTCTTC. Amino acid sequence: CASSNRPVTSGRYYNEQFF.

This chain connects TRBV7-2 to TRBJ2-1, with 9 bases aligning to TRBD2. Per germline, CDR1 SGHTA and CDR2 FQGNSA. V lost 5 bases to trimming and J lost 0 bases; unmatched junction nucleotides: 2. There are 15 residues in the CDR3. The CDR3 spells CASSRGGASYNEQFF. CDR3 in DNA: TGTGCCAGCAGCCGCGGGGGGGCCTCCTACAATGAGCAGTTCTTC.

Comment on this clonotype: A much more abundant neighbour one base away suggests this may be a read error. Without the conserved terminal phenylalanine or tryptophan, this CDR3 likely stems from a read error. The chain recombines TRBV29-1 with TRBJ1-5, with D perhaps TRBD1 (5 bases). CDR3 length: 12 residues. The V end was cut by 4 bases, the J end by 5 bases, with 9 bases between. CDR1 and CDR2 (germline): SQVTM, ANQGSEA. The CDR3 DNA sequence: TGCAGCGTTGGTGGGGGGGATCAGCCCCAGCATGTT. This codes for CSVGGGDQPQHV.

The CDR3 DNA sequence: TGTGCCAGCAGTTTATTGGGCGGAGGGGACAATGAGCAGTTCTTC. Translating gives CASSLLGGGDNEQFF. V usage is TRBV28 and J usage is TRBJ2-1; perhaps TRBD2 as D (6 bases). Trimming removed 1 base from V and 5 bases from J, with 12 bases in between. The CDR3 runs to 15 residues. Per the germline V gene, CDR1 is MDHEN and CDR2 is SYDVKM.

This clonotype has more than one count but fewer than ten. V usage is TRBV6-5 and J usage is TRBJ2-3; TRBD1 might be the D (5 bases). V lost 2 bases to trimming and J lost 5 bases, with 14 bases between them. The germline V gene has CDR1 MNHEY and CDR2 SVGAGI. The CDR3 sequence is 15 residues long. The CDR3 DNA follows: TGTGCCAGCAGTTACAAGGGGCGCCGAGGAGATACGCAGTATTTT. Its translation is CASSYKGRRGDTQYF.

V is TRBV20-1 and J is TRBJ2-2; tentatively, D is TRBD2 (5 bases). V shed 0 bases and J shed 0 bases, with 14 bases lying between them. Germline V lookup: CDR1 DFQATT, CDR2 SNEGSKA (reference sequence). This CDR3 contains 17 residues. This chain's CDR3 is CSARDVSEQSNTGELFF. CDR3 DNA: TGCAGTGCTAGAGATGTTAGCGAGCAGTCGAACACCGGGGAGCTGTTTTTT.

This clonotype was seen a handful of times. This chain joins TRBV7-2 and TRBJ2-1; D gene ambiguous. The CDR3 runs to 15 residues. V was trimmed by 5 bases and J by 5 bases, leaving 16 bases between them. Germline V gene sequence: CDR1 SGHTA, CDR2 FQGNSA. The CDR3 loop reads CASSPLAIRNNEQFF. The CDR3 DNA follows: TGTGCCAGCAGCCCCCTGGCGATTAGGAACAATGAGCAGTTCTTC.

This clonotype was observed a handful of times. This rearrangement joins TRBV7-9 to TRBJ1-1; D is ambiguous. V lost 0 bases to trimming and J lost 7 bases, with 9 bases between them. CDR1 and CDR2 (germline): SEHNR, FQNEAQ (reference sequence). The CDR3 is 13 amino acids. Here the CDR3 DNA reads TGTGCCAGCAGCTTAGCGGCCAGGAATGAAGCTTTCTTT. It translates to CASSLAARNEAFF.

V is TRBV7-2 and J is TRBJ2-3; 8 positions match TRBD2. The CDR3 consists of 15 residues. Germline CDR1 reads SGHTA; CDR2 reads FQGNSA. Trimming took 2 bases from V and 5 from J; bases not matched to a gene: 6. CDR3 protein: CASSLFSGGGDTQYF. The CDR3 nucleotides are TGTGCCAGCAGCTTATTTTCGGGGGGGGGAGATACGCAGTATTTT.

The V and J genes are TRBV20-1 and TRBJ2-1; 10 nucleotides match TRBD2. Germline V CDR1 and CDR2: DFQATT, SNEGSKA (reference sequence). Trimming at V came to 6 bases and at J to 8 bases, leaving 13 bases not matched to a gene. The CDR3 has 15 residues. The CDR3 DNA sequence: TGCAGTGCACGTCCGGGACTAGCGCTTGGCCATGAGCAGTTCTTC. Translating it yields CSARPGLALGHEQFF.